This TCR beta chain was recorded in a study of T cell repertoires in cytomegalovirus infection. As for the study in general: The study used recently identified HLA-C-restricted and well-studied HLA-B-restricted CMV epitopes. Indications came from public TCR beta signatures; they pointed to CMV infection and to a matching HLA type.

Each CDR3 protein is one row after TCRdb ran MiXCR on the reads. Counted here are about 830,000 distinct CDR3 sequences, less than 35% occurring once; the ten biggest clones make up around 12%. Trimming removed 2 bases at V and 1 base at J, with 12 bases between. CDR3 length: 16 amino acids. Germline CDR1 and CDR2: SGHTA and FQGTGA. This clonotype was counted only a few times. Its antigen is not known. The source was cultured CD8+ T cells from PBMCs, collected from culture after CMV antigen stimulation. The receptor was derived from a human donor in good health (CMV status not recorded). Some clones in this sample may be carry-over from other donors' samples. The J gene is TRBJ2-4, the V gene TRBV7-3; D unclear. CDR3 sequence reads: CASSLVPSGAKNIQYF. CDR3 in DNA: TGTGCCAGCAGCTTAGTCCCCAGTGGGGCCAAAAACATTCAGTACTTC.